The clone carrying this TCR beta chain was observed a few times. Its specificity is not known. The data were taken from a study of response to subunit inactivated influenza vaccine. The study, taken as a whole, reports: Only a handful of new T cells, the authors suggested, are recruited with each seasonal influenza vaccination.

Germline V CDR1 and CDR2: SGHTA, FQGNSA. This CDR3 spans 12 amino acids. Trimming removed 3 bases from V and 12 bases from J; junction bases left unmatched: 7. TCRdb itself ran the RT-PCR reads through MiXCR, one entry per CDR3 protein. The sample contains roughly 500,000 distinct CDR3 sequences, about 25% of which appear only once. The clonotype originates from a man aged 50 to 59 who received an inactivated influenza vaccine. The chain carries TRBV7-2 and TRBJ2-5, with 7 bases aligning to TRBD1. The specimen comprised CD4+ T cells sorted from PBMCs, sampled roughly 5 days after vaccination. The CDR3 reads CASSFRQGPKYF. Written as DNA, the CDR3 is TGTGCCAGCAGCTTTCGACAGGGACCAAAGTACTTC.